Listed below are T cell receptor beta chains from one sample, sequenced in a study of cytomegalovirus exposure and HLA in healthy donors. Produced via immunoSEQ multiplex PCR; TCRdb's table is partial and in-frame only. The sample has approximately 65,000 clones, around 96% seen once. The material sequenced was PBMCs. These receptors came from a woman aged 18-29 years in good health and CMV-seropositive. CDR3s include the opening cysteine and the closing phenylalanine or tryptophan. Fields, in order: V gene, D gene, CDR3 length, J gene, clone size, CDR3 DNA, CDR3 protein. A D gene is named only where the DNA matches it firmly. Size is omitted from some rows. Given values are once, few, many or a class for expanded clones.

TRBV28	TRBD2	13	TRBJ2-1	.	TGTGCCAGCAGGGGCGGGAGGTGGGATGAGCAGTTCTTC	CASRGGRWDEQFF
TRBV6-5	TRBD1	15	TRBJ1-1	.	TGTGCCAGCAGTTCCGACAGGGGGCGCAACACTGAAGCTTTCTTT	CASSSDRGRNTEAFF
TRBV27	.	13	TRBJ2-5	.	TGTGCCAGCAGTTTAGCGGTCCAAGAGACCCAGTACTTC	CASSLAVQETQYF
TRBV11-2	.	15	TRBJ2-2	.	TGTGCCAGCAGCTCTACAGGGTGGAACACCGGGGAGCTGTTTTTT	CASSSTGWNTGELFF
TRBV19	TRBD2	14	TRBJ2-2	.	TGTGCCAGTGATCGCGGGAGTGTCACCGGGGAGCTGTTTTTT	CASDRGSVTGELFF
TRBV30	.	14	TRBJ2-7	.	TGTGCCTGGAGTCCCGAACAGCTCTCCTACGAGCAGTACTTC	CAWSPEQLSYEQYF
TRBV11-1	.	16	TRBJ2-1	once	TGTGCCAGCAGCACCCCCGGGACAATTAGCGGGAATGAGCAGTTCTTC	CASSTPGTISGNEQFF
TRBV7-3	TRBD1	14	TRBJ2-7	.	TGTGCCAGCAGCTTACTTGGCAGGGGGCGAGAGCAGTACTTC	CASSLLGRGREQYF
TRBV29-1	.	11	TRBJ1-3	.	TGCAGCGGACGGAGGGGAAACACCATATATTTT	CSGRRGNTIYF
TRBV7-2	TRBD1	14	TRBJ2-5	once	TGTGCCAGCAGCTCACAGGGGTACCAAGAGACCCAGTACTTC	CASSSQGYQETQYF
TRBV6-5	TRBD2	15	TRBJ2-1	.	TGTGCCAGCAGTCCCTTGACTAGCGGGAAGAATGAGCAGTTCTTC	CASSPLTSGKNEQFF
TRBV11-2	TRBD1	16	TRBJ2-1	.	TGTGCCAGCAGCACACAACCGGGACAGGTAGGGAATGAGCAGTTCTTC	CASSTQPGQVGNEQFF
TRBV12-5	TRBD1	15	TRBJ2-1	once	TGTGCTAGTGGTTCCGACAGGGGGCGGTACAATGAGCAGTTCTTC	CASGSDRGRYNEQFF
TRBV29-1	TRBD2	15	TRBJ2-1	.	TGCAGCGTACTAGCGGGCCTAAGCTCCTACAATGAGCAGTTCTTC	CSVLAGLSSYNEQFF
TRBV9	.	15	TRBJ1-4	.	TGTGCCAGCAGCTTCCAGGGTGCAACTAATGAAAAACTGTTTTTT	CASSFQGATNEKLFF
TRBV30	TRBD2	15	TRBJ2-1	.	TGTGCCTGGAGTGTAGGCGGGAGGCCCTTTCATGAGCAGTTCTTC	CAWSVGGRPFHEQFF
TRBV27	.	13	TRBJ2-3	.	TGTGCCAGCAGTTTGGTAGACACAGATACGCAGTATTTT	CASSLVDTDTQYF
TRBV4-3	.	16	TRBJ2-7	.	TGCGCCAGCAGCCAAGATCTGCTCTACCCCTCCTACGAGCAGTACTTC	CASSQDLLYPSYEQYF
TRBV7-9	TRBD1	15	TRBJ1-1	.	TGTGCCAGCAGCATCAGACAGGGGGTGAGCACTGAAGCTTTCTTT	CASSIRQGVSTEAFF
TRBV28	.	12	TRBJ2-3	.	TGTGCCTCCCGACCGGGAGTGCAAACGCAGTATTTT	CASRPGVQTQYF
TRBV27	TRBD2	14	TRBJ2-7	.	TGTGCCAGCAGTTCATCTAGCGGGAGCAACGAGCAGTACTTC	CASSSSSGSNEQYF
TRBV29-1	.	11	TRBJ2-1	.	TGCAGCGTTGTATCCTACAATGAGCAGTTCTTC	CSVVSYNEQFF
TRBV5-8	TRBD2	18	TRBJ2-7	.	TGTGCCAGCAGCTTGTCGGGACTAGCGGGACAATTCCTATACGAGCAGTACTTC	CASSLSGLAGQFLYEQYF
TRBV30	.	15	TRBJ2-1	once	TGTGCCTGGAGTGTAAGAGGGATGGGGTACAATGAGCAGTTCTTC	CAWSVRGMGYNEQFF
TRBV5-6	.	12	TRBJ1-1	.	TGTGCCAGCAGCTTTTCCAGGGCTGGTGCTTTCTTT	CASSFSRAGAFF
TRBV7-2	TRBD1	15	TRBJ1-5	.	TGTGCCAGCAGCTTAGCGGGGACAGGGGTTCAGCCCCAGCATTTT	CASSLAGTGVQPQHF
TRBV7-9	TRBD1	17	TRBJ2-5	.	TGTGCCAGCAGCTTCGGGACAGGGGTTCGAAAGTGGGAGACCCAGTACTTC	CASSFGTGVRKWETQYF
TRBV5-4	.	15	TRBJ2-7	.	TGTGCCAGCAGCTTGGATCAGGATCATGCAAGCGAGCAGTACTTC	CASSLDQDHASEQYF
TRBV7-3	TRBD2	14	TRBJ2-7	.	TGTGCCAGCAGCTTGATAGCGGGAGCTCGGGAGCAGTACTTC	CASSLIAGAREQYF
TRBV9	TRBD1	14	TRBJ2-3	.	TGTGCCAGCAGCGTCGGGACAGGGAGGGATACGCAGTATTTT	CASSVGTGRDTQYF
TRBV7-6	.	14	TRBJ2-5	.	TGTGCCAGCAGCTTATCAGGGATTAGAGAGACCCAGTACTTC	CASSLSGIRETQYF
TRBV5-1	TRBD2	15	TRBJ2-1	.	TGCGCCAGCAGCATCCGACTAGCGACTAACAATGAGCAGTTCTTC	CASSIRLATNNEQFF
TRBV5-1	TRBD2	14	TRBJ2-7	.	TGCGCCAGCAAAGGTAGCGGGAGCTCCTACGAGCAGTACTTC	CASKGSGSSYEQYF
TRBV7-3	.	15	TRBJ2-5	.	TGTGCCAGCAGCTTATTTGGGGGGTCCCAAGAGACCCAGTACTTC	CASSLFGGSQETQYF
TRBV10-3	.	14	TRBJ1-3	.	TGTGCCATCAGTGACCGATTGCGGGGAAACACCATATATTTT	CAISDRLRGNTIYF
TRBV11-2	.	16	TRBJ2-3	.	TGTGCCAGCAGCTATTTTCCACTAGTGGACACAGATACGCAGTATTTT	CASSYFPLVDTDTQYF
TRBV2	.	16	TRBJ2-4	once	TGTGCCAGCAGTGAATATTTGGGGGGGGCTAAAAACATTCAGTACTTC	CASSEYLGGAKNIQYF
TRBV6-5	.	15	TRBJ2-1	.	TGTGCCAGCAGTCCGGACAGAAGCTCCTACAATGAGCAGTTCTTC	CASSPDRSSYNEQFF
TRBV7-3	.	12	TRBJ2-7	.	TGTGCCAGCAGCCTACGCCAGGGTGAGCAGTACTTC	CASSLRQGEQYF
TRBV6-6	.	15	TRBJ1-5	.	TGTGCCAGCAGTTACTTGGCGGGGATGGATCAGCCCCAGCATTTT	CASSYLAGMDQPQHF
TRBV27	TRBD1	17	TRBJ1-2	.	TGTGCCAGCAGTTCACAATCGGGACAGGGGTGGTCTGGTGGCTACACCTTC	CASSSQSGQGWSGGYTF
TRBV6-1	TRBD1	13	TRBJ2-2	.	TGTGCCAGCAGTGCACAGGGGGTCGGGGAGCTGTTTTTT	CASSAQGVGELFF
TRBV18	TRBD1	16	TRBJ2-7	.	TGTGCCAGCTCACCAAGTGGGACAGGGGGCTTCGACGAGCAGTACTTC	CASSPSGTGGFDEQYF
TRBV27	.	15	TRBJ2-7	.	TGTGCCAGCAGTTTGCAGGGGAGCAGTACCTACGAGCAGTACTTC	CASSLQGSSTYEQYF
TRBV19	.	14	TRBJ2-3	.	TGTGCCAGTAGTATAGGGGCTAGCACAGATACGCAGTATTTT	CASSIGASTDTQYF
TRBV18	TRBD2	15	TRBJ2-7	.	TGTGCCAGCTCACCTGTGACTAGCGGCTCCTACGAGCAGTACTTC	CASSPVTSGSYEQYF
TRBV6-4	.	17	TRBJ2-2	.	TGTGCCAGCAGTGAAAGCGCGTACGGGAGTGTTACCGGGGAGCTGTTTTTT	CASSESAYGSVTGELFF
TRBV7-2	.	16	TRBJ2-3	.	TGTGCCAGCAGCTTAGAGCCAGGGTCGGCAGCATATACGCAGTATTTT	CASSLEPGSAAYTQYF
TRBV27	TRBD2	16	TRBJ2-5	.	TGTGCCAGCAGAAGGACTAGCGGGGGATTACAAGAGACCCAGTACTTC	CASRRTSGGLQETQYF
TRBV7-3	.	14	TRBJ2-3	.	TGTGCCAGCAGGTTAACTAGCCTGACAGATACGCAGTATTTT	CASRLTSLTDTQYF
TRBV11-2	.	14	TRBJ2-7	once	TGTGCCAGCAGCTTAGGAACAGATCTCTACGAGCAGTACTTC	CASSLGTDLYEQYF